This TCR beta chain was obtained from a study of vaccination and CD4 T cells after COVID-19. Overall study: Median time from COVID diagnosis to post-COVID sampling was 101 days (35 to 161). Stimulation of the cells used overlapping spike peptide pools from SARS-CoV-2 and from the common cold coronaviruses HCoV-NL63, HCoV-OC43 and HCoV-229E.

The treatment denotes: roughly nine-day PBMC culture with coronavirus spike peptide pools or control peptides (ViraFEST assay). Fresh replacement IL-2 medium substituted for half the medium on days 3 and 7. Study results and caveats: Median numbers of SARS-CoV-2-reactive clonotypes increased from around 20 to 38 (not a significant change).

Sequence data for DNA of cultured CD4+ T cells were generated by the Oncomine TCR Beta short-read assay. TCRdb passed the PCR reads through MiXCR, listing each CDR3 protein once. The table has some 11,000 distinct CDR3 sequences, roughly three fifths seen once. This clonotype is medium-sized (0.01 to 0.1%) within its sample. What it binds is unknown. The receptor comes from a human donor who had recovered from COVID-19. Sample: CD4+ T cells from blood, cultured in vitro.

In DNA, the CDR3 is TGTGCCAGCAGCTTAGTCGGACAGGGGGCAACGGAAGCTTTCTTT. This gives the protein CASSLVGQGATEAFF. The chain employs TRBV7-2 and TRBJ1-1; 11 positions match TRBD1. V dropped 1 base and J dropped 8; count of bases not matched to a gene: 6. There are 15 residues in the CDR3. The germline V gene encodes CDR1 SGHTA and CDR2 FQGNSA.